This TCR beta chain was captured by sequencing in a study of CD8+ T cells in alopecia areata. Treatment: oral pan-JAK inhibitor, 5-10 mg twice daily. Sorting of PBMCs yielded the CD4+ and CD8+ T cells. Germline values: CDR1 SQVTM, CDR2 ANQGSEA. V shed 6 bases and J shed 5 bases, with 7 bases lying between them. This CDR3 spans 10 amino acids. Once RNA had been extracted, it was reverse transcribed into cDNA to act as the sequencing template. Generated by immunoSEQ multiplex PCR, the TCRdb table keeps only in-frame clones and is missing some. Altogether approximately 160,000 clones are present, roughly 60% being singletons, with the ten largest covering about 14%. This clone was seen a single time. The same CDR3 can be traced to other DNA sequences in this sample.

The chain recombines TRBV29-1 with TRBJ2-5; no clear D gene. The material sequenced was CD4+ T cells sorted from blood, taken at week 24, from a patient treated with tofacitinib. This receptor was identified in a human donor with alopecia areata. The CDR3 protein is CSVRDETQYF. The CDR3 DNA sequence: TGCAGCGTCCGAGACGAGACCCAGTACTTC.